This note documents a single TCR beta chain sequence. Its specificity is unknown. The data were taken from a study of T cells after posttransplantation cyclophosphamide. Study-level results: Donor CD8+ memory clones often dominated recipient blood repertoires at later times.

Profiling relied on immunoSEQ multiplex PCR, and the TCRdb table lists in-frame clones only, not all of them. The data contain some 9,700 clones, roughly four fifths of them singletons. Germline V gene sequence: CDR1 MNHEY, CDR2 SVGAGI. The CDR3 extends over 13 amino acids. V was cut by 3 bases and J by 5 bases, with 5 bases left in between. Cyclophosphamide on days +3 and +4 followed busulfan-fludarabine conditioning and a marrow graft. The TCR sequence derives from a female patient aged 40-50 years who received an allogeneic stem cell transplant from a related donor, was CMV-positive, and had no GVHD. Some T cells may be supplied by the graft donor. The material was PBMCs, obtained 1,700 to 2,000 days after a stem cell transplant with posttransplant cyclophosphamide. The V and J genes are TRBV6-5 and TRBJ1-6; D ambiguous. As DNA, the CDR3 is TGTGCCAGCAGTTATACAGATAATTCACCCCTCCACTTT. This translates into CASSYTDNSPLHF.